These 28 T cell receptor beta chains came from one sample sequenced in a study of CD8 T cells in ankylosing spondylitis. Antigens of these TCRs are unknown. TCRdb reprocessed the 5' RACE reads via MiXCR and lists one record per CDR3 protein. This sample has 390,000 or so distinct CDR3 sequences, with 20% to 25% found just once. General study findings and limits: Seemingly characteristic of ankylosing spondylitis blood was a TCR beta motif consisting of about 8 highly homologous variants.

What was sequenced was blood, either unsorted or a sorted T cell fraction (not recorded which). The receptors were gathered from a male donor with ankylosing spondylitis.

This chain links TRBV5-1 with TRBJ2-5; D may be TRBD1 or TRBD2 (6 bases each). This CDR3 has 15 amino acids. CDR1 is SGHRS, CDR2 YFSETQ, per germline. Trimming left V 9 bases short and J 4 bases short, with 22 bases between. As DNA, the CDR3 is TGCGCCACCAGTACGGACGGGGGCTCCCCAGAGACCCAGTACTTC. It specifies CATSTDGGSPETQYF.

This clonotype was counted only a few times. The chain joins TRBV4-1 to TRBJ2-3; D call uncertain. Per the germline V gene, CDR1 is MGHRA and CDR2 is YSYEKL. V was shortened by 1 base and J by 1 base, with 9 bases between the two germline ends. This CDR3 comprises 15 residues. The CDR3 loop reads CASSQGLPRTDTQYF. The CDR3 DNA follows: TGCGCCAGCAGCCAAGGACTGCCTCGCACAGATACGCAGTATTTT.

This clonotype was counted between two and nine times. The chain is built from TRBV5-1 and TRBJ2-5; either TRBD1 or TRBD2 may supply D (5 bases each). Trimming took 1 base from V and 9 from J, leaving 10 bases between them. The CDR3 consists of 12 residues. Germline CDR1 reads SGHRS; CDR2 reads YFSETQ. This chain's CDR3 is CASSLYPGPQYF. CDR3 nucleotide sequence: TGCGCCAGCAGCTTGTATCCGGGACCCCAGTACTTC.

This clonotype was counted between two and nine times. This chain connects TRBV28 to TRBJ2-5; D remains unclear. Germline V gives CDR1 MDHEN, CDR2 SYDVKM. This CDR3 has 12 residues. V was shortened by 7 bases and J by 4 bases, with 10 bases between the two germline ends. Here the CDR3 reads CASNDLGETQYF. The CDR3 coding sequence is TGTGCCAGCAACGACCTGGGAGAGACCCAGTACTTC. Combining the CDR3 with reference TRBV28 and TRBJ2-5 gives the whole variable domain DVKVTQSSRYLVKRTGEKVFLECVQDMDHENMFWYRQDPGLGLRLIYFSYDVKMKEKGDIPEGYSVSREKKERFSLILESASTNQTSMYLCASNDLGETQYFGPGTRLLVL.

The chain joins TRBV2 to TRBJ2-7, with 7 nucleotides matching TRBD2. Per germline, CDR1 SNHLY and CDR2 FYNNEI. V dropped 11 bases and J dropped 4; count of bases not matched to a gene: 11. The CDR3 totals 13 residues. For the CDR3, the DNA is TGTGCCGCCCTGGGCGGGAGTACTTACGAGCAGTACTTC. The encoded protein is CAALGGSTYEQYF.

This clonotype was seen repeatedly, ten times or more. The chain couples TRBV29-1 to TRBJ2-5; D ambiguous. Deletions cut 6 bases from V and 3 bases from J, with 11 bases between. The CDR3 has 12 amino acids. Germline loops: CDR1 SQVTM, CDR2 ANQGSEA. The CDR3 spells CSVATHEETQYF. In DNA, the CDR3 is TGCAGCGTCGCCACGCATGAAGAGACCCAGTACTTC. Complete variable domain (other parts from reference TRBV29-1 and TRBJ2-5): SAVISQKPSRDICQRGTSLTIQCQVDSQVTMMFWYRQQPGQSLTLIATANQGSEATYESGFVIDKFPISRPNLTFSTLTVSNMSPEDSSIYLCSVATHEETQYFGPGTRLLVL.

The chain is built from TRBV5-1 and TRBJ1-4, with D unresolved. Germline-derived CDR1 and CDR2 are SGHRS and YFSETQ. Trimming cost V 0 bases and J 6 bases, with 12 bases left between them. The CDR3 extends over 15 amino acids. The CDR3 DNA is TGCGCCAGCAGCTTGGTTGTAGGAATGGATGAAAAACTGTTTTTT. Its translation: CASSLVVGMDEKLFF.

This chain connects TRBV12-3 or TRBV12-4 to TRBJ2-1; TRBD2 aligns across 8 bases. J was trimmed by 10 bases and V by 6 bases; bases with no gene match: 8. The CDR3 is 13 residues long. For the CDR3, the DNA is TGTGCCAGCAGCTCCATAGCGGGGTGGGAGCAGTTCTTC. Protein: CASSSIAGWEQFF.

The chain's CDR3 is CASQDSTNEKLFF. The CDR3 DNA follows: TGTGCCAGTCAGGATTCAACTAATGAAAAACTGTTTTTT. This sequence joins TRBV19 and TRBJ1-4; D remains ambiguous. V lost 8 bases to trimming and J lost 0 bases, with 7 bases between them. The CDR3 extends over 13 amino acids. Germline-derived CDR1 and CDR2 are LNHDA and SQIVND (reference sequence).

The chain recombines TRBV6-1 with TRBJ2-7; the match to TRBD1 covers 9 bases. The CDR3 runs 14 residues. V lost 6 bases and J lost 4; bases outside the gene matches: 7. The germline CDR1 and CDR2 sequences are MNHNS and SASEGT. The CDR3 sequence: CASRRSGQGYEQYF. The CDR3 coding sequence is TGTGCCAGCAGAAGATCGGGACAGGGTTACGAGCAGTACTTC.

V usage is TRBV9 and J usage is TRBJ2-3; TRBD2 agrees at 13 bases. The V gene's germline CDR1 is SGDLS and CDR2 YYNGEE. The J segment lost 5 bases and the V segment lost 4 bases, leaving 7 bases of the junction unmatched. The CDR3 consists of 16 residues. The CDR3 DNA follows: TGTGCCAGCAGCCCCCCGGGACTAGCGGGACAAGATACGCAGTATTTT. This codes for CASSPPGLAGQDTQYF.

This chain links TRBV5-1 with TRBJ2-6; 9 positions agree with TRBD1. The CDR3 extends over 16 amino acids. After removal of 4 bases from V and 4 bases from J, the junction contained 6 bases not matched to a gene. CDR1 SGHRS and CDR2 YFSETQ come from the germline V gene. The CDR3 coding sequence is TGCGCCAGCAGCATGGGGACAGGGAAAGGGGCCAACGTCCTGACTTTC. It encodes CASSMGTGKGANVLTF.

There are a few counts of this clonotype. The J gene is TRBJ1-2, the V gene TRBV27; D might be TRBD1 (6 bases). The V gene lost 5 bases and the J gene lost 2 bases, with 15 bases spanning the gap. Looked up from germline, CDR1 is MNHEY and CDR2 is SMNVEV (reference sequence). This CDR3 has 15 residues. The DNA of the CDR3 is TGTGCCAGCAGTCGCTGGACAGCCTTAAACTATGGCTACACCTTC. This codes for CASSRWTALNYGYTF.

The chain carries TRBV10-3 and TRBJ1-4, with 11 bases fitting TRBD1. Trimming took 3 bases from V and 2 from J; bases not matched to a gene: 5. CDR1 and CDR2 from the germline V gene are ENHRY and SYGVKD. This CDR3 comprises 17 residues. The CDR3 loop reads CAISERTGGYTNEKLFF. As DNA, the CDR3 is TGTGCCATCAGTGAACGGACAGGGGGCTACACTAATGAAAAACTGTTTTTT.

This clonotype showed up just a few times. The chain's CDR3 is CATSRPGKGDGEKLFF. Here the CDR3 DNA reads TGTGCCACCAGCAGGCCTGGGAAAGGGGATGGGGAAAAACTGTTTTTT. The chain carries TRBV15 and TRBJ1-4; tentative D call: TRBD1 (5 bases). Trimming stripped 3 bases from V and 8 bases from J, with 19 bases between. The CDR3 loop spans 16 amino acids. Germline V lookup: CDR1 LNHNV, CDR2 YYDKDF (reference sequence). The entire variable domain, with the rest obtained from reference TRBV15 and TRBJ1-4, is as follows: DAMVIQNPRYQVTQFGKPVTLSCSQTLNHNVMYWYQQKSSQAPKLLFHYYDKDFNNEADTPDNFQSRRPNTSFCFLDIRSPGLGDTAMYLCATSRPGKGDGEKLFFGSGTQLSVL.

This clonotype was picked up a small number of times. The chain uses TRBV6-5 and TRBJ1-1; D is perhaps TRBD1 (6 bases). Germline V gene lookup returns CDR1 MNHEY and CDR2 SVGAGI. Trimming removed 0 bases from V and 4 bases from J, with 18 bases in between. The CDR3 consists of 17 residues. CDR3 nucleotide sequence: TGTGCCAGCAGTTACTCTTACTTCAGGGGCAAGGGCACTGAAGCTTTCTTT. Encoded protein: CASSYSYFRGKGTEAFF.

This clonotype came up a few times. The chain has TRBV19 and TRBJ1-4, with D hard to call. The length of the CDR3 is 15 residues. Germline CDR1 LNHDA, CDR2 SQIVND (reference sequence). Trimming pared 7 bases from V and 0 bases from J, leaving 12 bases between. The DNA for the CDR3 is TGTGCCAGTAACCCATCCCGCTCAACTAATGAAAAACTGTTTTTT. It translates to CASNPSRSTNEKLFF.

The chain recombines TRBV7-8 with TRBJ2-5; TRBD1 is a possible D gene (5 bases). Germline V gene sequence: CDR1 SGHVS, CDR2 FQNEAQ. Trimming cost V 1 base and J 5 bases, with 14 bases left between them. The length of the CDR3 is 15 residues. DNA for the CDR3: TGTGCCAGCAGCTTAGGGCCCTCAGGGTTGGAGACCCAGTACTTC. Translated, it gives CASSLGPSGLETQYF. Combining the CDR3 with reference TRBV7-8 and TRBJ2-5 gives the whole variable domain GAGVSQSPRYKVAKRGQDVALRCDPISGHVSLFWYQQALGQGPEFLTYFQNEAQLDKSGLPSDRFFAERPEGSVSTLKIQRTQQEDSAVYLCASSLGPSGLETQYFGPGTRLLVL.

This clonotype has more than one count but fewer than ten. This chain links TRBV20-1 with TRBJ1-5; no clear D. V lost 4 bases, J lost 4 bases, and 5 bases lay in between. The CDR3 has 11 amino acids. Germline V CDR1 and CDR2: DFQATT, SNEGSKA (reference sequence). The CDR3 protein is CSAKGNQPQHF. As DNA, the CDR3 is TGCAGTGCTAAAGGGAATCAGCCCCAGCATTTT.

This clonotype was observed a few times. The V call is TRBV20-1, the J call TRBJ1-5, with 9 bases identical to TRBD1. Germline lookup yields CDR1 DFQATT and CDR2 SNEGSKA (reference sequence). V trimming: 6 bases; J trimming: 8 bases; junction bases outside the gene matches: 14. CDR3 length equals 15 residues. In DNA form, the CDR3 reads TGCAGTGCCCTCAGGACAGGGGAAAACCGGGAGCCCCAGCATTTT. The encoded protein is CSALRTGENREPQHF.

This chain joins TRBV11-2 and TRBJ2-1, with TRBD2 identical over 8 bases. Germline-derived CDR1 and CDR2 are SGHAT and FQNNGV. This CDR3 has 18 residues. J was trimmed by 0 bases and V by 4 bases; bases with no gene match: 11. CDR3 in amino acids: CASSYNPGGRSSYNEQFF. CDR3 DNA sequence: TGTGCCAGCAGCTATAACCCGGGGGGGAGGAGCTCCTACAATGAGCAGTTCTTC. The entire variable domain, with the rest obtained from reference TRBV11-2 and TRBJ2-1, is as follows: EAGVAQSPRYKIIEKRQSVAFWCNPISGHATLYWYQQILGQGPKLLIQFQNNGVVDDSQLPKDRFSAERLKGVDSTLKIQPAKLEDSAVYLCASSYNPGGRSSYNEQFFGPGTRLTVL.

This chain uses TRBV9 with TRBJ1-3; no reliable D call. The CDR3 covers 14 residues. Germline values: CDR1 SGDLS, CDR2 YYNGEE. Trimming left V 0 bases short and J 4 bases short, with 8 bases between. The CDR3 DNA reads TGTGCCAGCAGCGTAGAGGGCGGAGGAAACACCATATATTTT. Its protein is CASSVEGGGNTIYF. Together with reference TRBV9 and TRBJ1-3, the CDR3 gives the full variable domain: DSGVTQTPKHLITATGQRVTLRCSPRSGDLSVYWYQQSLDQGLQFLIQYYNGEERAKGNILERFSAQQFPDLHSELNLSSLELGDSALYFCASSVEGGGNTIYFGEGSWLTVV.

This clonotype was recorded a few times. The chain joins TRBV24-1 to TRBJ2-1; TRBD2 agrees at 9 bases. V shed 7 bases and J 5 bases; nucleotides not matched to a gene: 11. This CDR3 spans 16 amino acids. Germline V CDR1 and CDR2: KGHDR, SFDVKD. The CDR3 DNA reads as TGTGCCACCAGGGGGTCCGTGGTAGCGGGGGACAATGAGCAGTTCTTC. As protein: CATRGSVVAGDNEQFF.

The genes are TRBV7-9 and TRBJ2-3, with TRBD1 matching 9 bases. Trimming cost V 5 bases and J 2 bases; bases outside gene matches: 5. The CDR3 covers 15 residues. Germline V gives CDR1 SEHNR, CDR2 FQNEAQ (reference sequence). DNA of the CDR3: TGTGCCAGCAGCCGCGGGACAGGGAACACAGATACGCAGTATTTT. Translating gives CASSRGTGNTDTQYF. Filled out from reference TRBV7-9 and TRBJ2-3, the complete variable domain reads DTGVSQNPRHKITKRGQNVTFRCDPISEHNRLYWYRQTLGQGPEFLTYFQNEAQLEKSRLLSDRFSAERPKGSFSTLEIQRTEQGDSAMYLCASSRGTGNTDTQYFGPGTRLTVL.

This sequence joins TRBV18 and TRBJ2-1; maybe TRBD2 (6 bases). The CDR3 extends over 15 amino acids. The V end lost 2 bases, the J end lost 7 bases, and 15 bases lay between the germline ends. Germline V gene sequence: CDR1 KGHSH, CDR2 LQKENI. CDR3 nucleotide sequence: TGTGCCAGCTCACCAAAAAGGGACTCCACAAATGAGCAGTTCTTC. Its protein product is CASSPKRDSTNEQFF.

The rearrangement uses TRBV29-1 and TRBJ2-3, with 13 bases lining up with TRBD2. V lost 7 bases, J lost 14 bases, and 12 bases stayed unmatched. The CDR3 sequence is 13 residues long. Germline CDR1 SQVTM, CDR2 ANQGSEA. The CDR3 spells CSGEPRLAGGRYF. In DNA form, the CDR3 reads TGCAGCGGGGAACCTAGACTAGCGGGAGGTCGGTATTTT.

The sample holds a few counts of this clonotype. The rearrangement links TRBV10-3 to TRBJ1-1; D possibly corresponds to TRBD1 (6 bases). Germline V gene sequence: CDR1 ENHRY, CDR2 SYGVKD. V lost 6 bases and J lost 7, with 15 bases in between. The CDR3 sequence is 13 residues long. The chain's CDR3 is CAIRLQGRSEAFF. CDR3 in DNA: TGTGCCATCAGACTACAGGGACGGAGTGAAGCTTTCTTT.

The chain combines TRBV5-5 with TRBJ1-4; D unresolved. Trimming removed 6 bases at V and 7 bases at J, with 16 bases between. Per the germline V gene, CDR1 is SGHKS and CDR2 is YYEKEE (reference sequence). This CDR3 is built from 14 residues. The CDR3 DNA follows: TGTGCCAGCAACCTCCCCGGCGGTGGTGAAAAACTGTTTTTT. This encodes CASNLPGGGEKLFF.